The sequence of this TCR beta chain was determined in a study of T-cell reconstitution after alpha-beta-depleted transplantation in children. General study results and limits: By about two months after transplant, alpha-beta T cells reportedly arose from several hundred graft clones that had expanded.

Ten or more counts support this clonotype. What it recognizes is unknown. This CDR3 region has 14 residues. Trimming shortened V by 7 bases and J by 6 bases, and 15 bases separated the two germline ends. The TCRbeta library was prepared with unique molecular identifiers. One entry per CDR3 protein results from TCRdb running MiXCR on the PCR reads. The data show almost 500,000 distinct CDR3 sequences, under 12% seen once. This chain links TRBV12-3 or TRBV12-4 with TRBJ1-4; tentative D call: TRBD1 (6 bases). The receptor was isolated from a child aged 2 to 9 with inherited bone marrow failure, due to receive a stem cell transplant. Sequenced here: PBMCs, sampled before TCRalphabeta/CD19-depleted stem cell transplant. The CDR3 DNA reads TGTGCCAGCATAACCCAGGGGATCCATGAAAAACTGTTTTTT. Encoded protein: CASITQGIHEKLFF.